This T cell receptor (beta chain) was found in a study of shared clonotypes between healthy human individuals. In the CD4+ fraction, cells were divided into CD45RA+ naive and CD45RA-negative memory subsets. Details on this clone: The target antigen is unknown.

Libraries were prepared by immunoSEQ multiplex PCR; TCRdb keeps only in-frame clonotypes and omits some of them. The table includes 2 million to 2.5 million clones, about 92% detected once. Study results and limitations: Rarefaction analysis demonstrated incomplete sorted-subset sequencing notwithstanding large depth.

V lost 3 bases, J lost 7 bases, and 14 bases stayed unmatched. Germline-derived CDR1 and CDR2 are MDHEN and SYDVKM. The CDR3 covers 16 residues. The sequence derives from a man younger than 30 in good health. Some clones in this sample may be carry-over from other donors' samples. Sequencing was performed on naive CD4+ T cells from PBMCs. Subset in this sample: CD45RA+ positively selected. The chain recombines TRBV28 with TRBJ2-5, with TRBD2 matching over 7 bases. The CDR3 bases are TGTGCCAGCAGTTTTGGGTTCACGGGGGGAAAAGGGACCCAGTACTTC. Its protein is CASSFGFTGGKGTQYF.